In this sample, the clone carrying this TCR beta chain turned up once. Germline-derived CDR1 and CDR2 are MNHNY and SVGAGI (reference sequence). The CDR3 covers 14 residues. Trimming took 11 bases from V and 5 from J; bases not matched to a gene: 6. Profiling relied on immunoSEQ multiplex PCR, and the TCRdb table lists in-frame clones only, not all of them. The sample lists around 250,000 clones; around nine tenths were seen once. The data belong to a study of blood T cell repertoires in COVID-19. The sample was peripheral blood. The origin of this receptor is a woman in her thirties or forties who had recovered from COVID-19. V usage is TRBV6-6 and J usage is TRBJ2-3, with 14 bases matching TRBD2. The CDR3 loop reads CAGRLAGGVDTQYF. As DNA, the CDR3 is TGTGCCGGCCGACTAGCGGGAGGGGTAGATACGCAGTATTTT.